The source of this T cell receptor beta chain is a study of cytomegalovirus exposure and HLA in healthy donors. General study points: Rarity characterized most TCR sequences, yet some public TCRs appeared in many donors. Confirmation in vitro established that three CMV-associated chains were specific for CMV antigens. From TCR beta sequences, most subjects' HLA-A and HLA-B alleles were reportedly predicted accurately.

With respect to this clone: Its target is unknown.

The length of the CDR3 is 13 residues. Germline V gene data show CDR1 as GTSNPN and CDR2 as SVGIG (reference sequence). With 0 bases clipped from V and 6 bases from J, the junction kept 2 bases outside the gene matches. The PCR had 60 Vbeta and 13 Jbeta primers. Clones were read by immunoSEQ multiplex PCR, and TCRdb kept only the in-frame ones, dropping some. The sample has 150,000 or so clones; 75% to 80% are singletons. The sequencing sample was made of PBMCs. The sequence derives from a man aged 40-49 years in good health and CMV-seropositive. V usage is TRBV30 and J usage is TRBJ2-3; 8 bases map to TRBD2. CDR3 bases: TGTGCCTGGAGTGTACGGGAGGGGGATACGCAGTATTTT. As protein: CAWSVREGDTQYF. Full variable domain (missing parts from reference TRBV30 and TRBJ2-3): SQTIHQWPATLVQPVGSPLSLECTVEGTSNPNLYWYRQAAGRGLQLLFYSVGIGQISSEVPQNLSASRPQDRQFILSSKKLLLSDSGFYLCAWSVREGDTQYFGPGTRLTVL.